This is a list of T cell receptor beta chains from one sample in a study of blood T cell repertoires in COVID-19. Clones were read by immunoSEQ multiplex PCR, and TCRdb kept only the in-frame ones, dropping some. Here the sample spans about 250,000 clones, 65% to 85% being singletons. The sample consisted of peripheral blood. These TCRs come from a man aged 80 or over with acute or convalescent COVID-19. The CDR3 runs from the conserved cysteine through the conserved F or W. Each record gives: D gene, clone size, V gene, J gene, CDR3 protein, CDR3 DNA. D genes are given only for firm matches. Clone size is given for some rows only: seen once, a few or many times, or a class if the clone is expanded.

d_call: .
clone_size: .
v_call: TRBV18
j_call: TRBJ2-3
cdr3_aa: CASSPFRTAAGVTDTQYF
cdr3_nt: TGTGCCAGCTCACCCTTCCGGACAGCGGCCGGAGTCACAGATACGCAGTATTTT

d_call: TRBD1
clone_size: .
v_call: TRBV19
j_call: TRBJ2-5
cdr3_aa: CASSGTGTETQYF
cdr3_nt: TGTGCCAGTAGTGGGACAGGGACAGAGACCCAGTACTTC

d_call: .
clone_size: .
v_call: TRBV3-1/TRBV3-2
j_call: TRBJ2-3
cdr3_aa: CASSPPGGTDTQYF
cdr3_nt: TGTGCCAGCAGCCCACCGGGTGGAACAGATACGCAGTATTTT

d_call: TRBD2
clone_size: few
v_call: TRBV11-2
j_call: TRBJ2-5
cdr3_aa: CASSPSTSGGRETQYF
cdr3_nt: TGTGCCAGCAGCCCCTCCACTAGCGGGGGGAGGGAGACCCAGTACTTC

d_call: TRBD1
clone_size: few
v_call: TRBV7-2
j_call: TRBJ1-2
cdr3_aa: CASSLAGQGSYGYTF
cdr3_nt: TGTGCCAGCAGCTTAGCTGGACAGGGTAGCTATGGCTACACCTTC

d_call: TRBD1
clone_size: .
v_call: TRBV3-1/TRBV3-2
j_call: TRBJ2-2
cdr3_aa: CASSTGTGAGELFF
cdr3_nt: TGTGCCAGCAGCACCGGGACAGGGGCCGGGGAGCTGTTTTTT

d_call: .
clone_size: .
v_call: TRBV9
j_call: TRBJ2-7
cdr3_aa: CASSRRDGEQYF
cdr3_nt: TGTGCCAGCAGTCGGCGGGACGGCGAGCAGTACTTC

d_call: .
clone_size: .
v_call: TRBV25-1
j_call: TRBJ2-3
cdr3_aa: CASSEWGLVDTQYF
cdr3_nt: TGTGCCAGCAGTGAATGGGGACTTGTGGATACGCAGTATTTT

d_call: .
clone_size: .
v_call: TRBV28
j_call: TRBJ2-3
cdr3_aa: CASSFFRWERTDTQYF
cdr3_nt: TGTGCCAGCAGTTTCTTTCGTTGGGAGAGAACAGATACGCAGTATTTT

d_call: TRBD1
clone_size: .
v_call: TRBV2
j_call: TRBJ1-6
cdr3_aa: CASRIDREVPNSPLHF
cdr3_nt: TGTGCCAGCAGGATCGACAGGGAGGTCCCTAATTCACCCCTCCACTTT

d_call: TRBD1
clone_size: .
v_call: TRBV18
j_call: TRBJ2-2
cdr3_aa: CASRDRGIPGELFF
cdr3_nt: TGTGCCAGCCGAGACAGGGGGATCCCCGGGGAGCTGTTTTTT

d_call: TRBD2
clone_size: .
v_call: TRBV7-8
j_call: TRBJ2-5
cdr3_aa: CASSLGLATTQYF
cdr3_nt: TGTGCCAGCAGCTTAGGACTAGCGACGACCCAGTACTTC

d_call: .
clone_size: .
v_call: TRBV5-1
j_call: TRBJ2-7
cdr3_aa: CASRSGAEDLTQYF
cdr3_nt: TGCGCCAGCAGATCAGGGGCCGAAGACTTGACGCAGTACTTC

d_call: TRBD2
clone_size: .
v_call: TRBV29-1
j_call: TRBJ2-3
cdr3_aa: CSVGLAVSTDTQYF
cdr3_nt: TGCAGCGTTGGCCTAGCGGTGTCCACAGATACGCAGTATTTT

d_call: TRBD1
clone_size: .
v_call: TRBV5-1
j_call: TRBJ2-7
cdr3_aa: CASSWTGIYEQYF
cdr3_nt: TGCGCCAGCAGCTGGACAGGGATCTACGAGCAGTACTTC

d_call: TRBD2
clone_size: once
v_call: TRBV27
j_call: TRBJ2-7
cdr3_aa: CASRGGIGGRGYEQYF
cdr3_nt: TGTGCCAGCAGGGGGGGCATCGGCGGGAGGGGATACGAGCAGTACTTC

d_call: TRBD2
clone_size: few
v_call: TRBV3-1/TRBV3-2
j_call: TRBJ2-7
cdr3_aa: CASSPSTSGEQYF
cdr3_nt: TGTGCCAGCAGCCCCTCTACTAGCGGTGAGCAGTACTTC

d_call: .
clone_size: .
v_call: TRBV4-2
j_call: TRBJ2-1
cdr3_aa: CASSQGRGTYNEQFF
cdr3_nt: TGTGCCAGCAGCCAAGGCAGGGGAACCTACAATGAGCAGTTCTTC

d_call: TRBD2
clone_size: .
v_call: TRBV20-1
j_call: TRBJ2-1
cdr3_aa: CSASTHRGLAGTNEQFF
cdr3_nt: TGCAGTGCTAGTACCCACCGAGGACTAGCGGGGACCAATGAGCAGTTCTTC

d_call: TRBD2
clone_size: once
v_call: TRBV5-1
j_call: TRBJ2-3
cdr3_aa: CASSLEALAGGRTDTQYF
cdr3_nt: TGCGCCAGCAGCTTGGAAGCCCTAGCGGGGGGCCGGACAGATACGCAGTATTTT

d_call: .
clone_size: .
v_call: TRBV5-5
j_call: TRBJ2-1
cdr3_aa: CASSFPRAGNEQFF
cdr3_nt: TGTGCCAGCAGCTTCCCCAGGGCGGGGAATGAGCAGTTCTTC

d_call: TRBD1
clone_size: few
v_call: TRBV5-1
j_call: TRBJ2-2
cdr3_aa: CASSLRTGYTGELFF
cdr3_nt: TGCGCCAGCAGCCTAAGGACAGGTTACACCGGGGAGCTGTTTTTT

d_call: .
clone_size: .
v_call: TRBV12-3/TRBV12-4
j_call: TRBJ1-5
cdr3_aa: CASGLLNNQPQHF
cdr3_nt: TGTGCCAGCGGACTCCTTAACAATCAGCCCCAGCATTTT

d_call: .
clone_size: once
v_call: TRBV29-1
j_call: TRBJ2-5
cdr3_aa: CSVASYQETQYF
cdr3_nt: TGCAGCGTTGCCAGTTACCAAGAGACCCAGTACTTC

d_call: .
clone_size: few
v_call: TRBV3-1/TRBV3-2
j_call: TRBJ2-3
cdr3_aa: CASSQLPTDTQYF
cdr3_nt: TGTGCCAGCAGCCAACTACCTACAGATACGCAGTATTTT

d_call: TRBD2
clone_size: .
v_call: TRBV27
j_call: TRBJ2-7
cdr3_aa: CASSLSGSGSRYEQYF
cdr3_nt: TGTGCCAGCAGTTTATCGGGAAGCGGGAGTAGGTACGAGCAGTACTTC

d_call: .
clone_size: .
v_call: TRBV28
j_call: TRBJ1-4
cdr3_aa: CASIGVNEKLFF
cdr3_nt: TGTGCCAGCATCGGGGTGAATGAAAAACTGTTTTTT